This T cell receptor beta chain was sequenced for a study of blood T cell repertoires in COVID-19. For the study at large: COVID-19 samples collected from the United States, Italy and Spain covered acute and convalescent phases.

In terms of age and location, participants ranged from about 18 to 90 years and lived in about 25 US areas. This CDR3 region has 12 residues. V lost 9 bases, J lost 0 bases, and 6 bases lay in between. Germline V gene sequence: CDR1 LNHDA, CDR2 SQIVND (reference sequence). Assay used: immunoSEQ multiplex PCR; TCRdb lists only in-frame clones, some missing. The table has about 220,000 clones, 87% seen once. V usage is TRBV19 and J usage is TRBJ1-3; D not certain. The sequence derives from a woman under 40 with acute COVID-19. Sequencing was carried out using PBMCs or T cells enriched from blood (not recorded which). In DNA, the CDR3 is TGTGCCAGCACAGCCTCTGGAAACACCATATATTTT. It codes for CASTASGNTIYF.